These 32 T cell receptor beta chains were sequenced from one sample in a study of T cells after yellow fever vaccination. TCRdb re-derived calls from the 5' RACE reads in MiXCR, one entry per CDR3 protein. Counted here are 300,000 to 400,000 distinct CDR3 sequences, approximately 8% occurring once; the ten biggest clones make up approximately 18%. This material consisted of PBMCs, taken about 41 days after the first yellow fever vaccination. These receptors all come from a man aged 18-30 years who received the YFV17D yellow fever vaccine.

This clonotype came up many times. The chain joins TRBV12-3 or TRBV12-4 to TRBJ2-2, with D unresolved. V was cut by 7 bases and J by 9 bases, with 15 bases left in between. CDR3 length: 13 residues. CDR3 in amino acids: CASKGTEDRELFF. CDR3 DNA sequence: TGTGCCAGCAAGGGAACAGAGGACCGGGAGCTGTTTTTT.

This clonotype was seen only a few times. The chain uses TRBV7-9 and TRBJ2-3; TRBD1 is a possible D gene (5 bases). The germline V and J ends were trimmed by 3 bases and 5 bases, with 12 bases remaining between them. CDR3 size: 14 residues. Germline CDR1 SEHNR, CDR2 FQNEAQ (reference sequence). CDR3 loop: CASSLLGVGDTQYF. In DNA, the CDR3 is TGTGCCAGCAGCTTGCTAGGGGTAGGAGATACGCAGTATTTT.

This clonotype was counted a few times. The rearrangement links TRBV27 to TRBJ1-5; maybe TRBD1 (6 bases). The CDR3 loop spans 14 amino acids. Trimming left V 0 bases short and J 6 bases short, with 9 bases between. The germline CDR1 and CDR2 sequences are MNHEY and SMNVEV (reference sequence). CDR3 in DNA: TGTGCCAGCAGTTTATCGATGGGGGCTCAGCCCCAGCATTTT. Translating gives CASSLSMGAQPQHF.

The sample holds a few counts of this clonotype. The V gene is TRBV18, the J gene TRBJ2-1; D call uncertain. V was shortened by 0 bases and J by 3 bases, with 12 bases between the two germline ends. Germline loops: CDR1 KGHSH, CDR2 LQKENI. The CDR3 length is 16 residues. CDR3 sequence (DNA): TGTGCCAGCTCACCACCGTTAGGGTCAAACTACAATGAGCAGTTCTTC. This sequence encodes CASSPPLGSNYNEQFF.

In its sample, this clonotype was seen a few times. The chain joins TRBV5-1 to TRBJ2-2; D uncertain. Germline assignment: CDR1 SGHRS and CDR2 YFSETQ. V gave up 2 bases and J gave up 1 base, with 12 bases separating them. This CDR3 has 16 amino acids. CDR3 amino acids: CASSFRPSRNTGELFF. CDR3 DNA: TGCGCCAGCAGCTTTCGACCCTCAAGGAACACCGGGGAGCTGTTTTTT.

DNA of the CDR3: TGCGCCAGCAGCCGTGGACCCTCTACTAATGAAAAACTGTTTTTT. Residues: CASSRGPSTNEKLFF. This chain uses TRBV5-1 with TRBJ1-4; no firm D call. Germline V gives CDR1 SGHRS, CDR2 YFSETQ. The ends were cut back, 4 bases at V and 2 bases at J, with 12 bases in the middle. The CDR3 extends over 15 amino acids.

At least ten counts were recorded for this clonotype. This chain joins TRBV21-1 and TRBJ2-7. TRBV21-1 is labeled a pseudogene. CDR3 size: 8 residues. CDR3 in DNA: TGTGCCAGCAGCAAAGGGTACTTC. Protein: CASSKGYF.

The V gene is TRBV5-1, the J gene TRBJ1-6, with D tentatively TRBD1 (6 bases). V lost 5 bases, J lost 7 bases, and 16 bases lay in between. The CDR3 contains 15 residues. Germline V CDR1 and CDR2: SGHRS, YFSETQ. CDR3: CASRREDRNNSPLHF. CDR3 nucleotide sequence: TGCGCCAGCAGGCGAGAGGACAGAAACAATTCACCCCTCCACTTT.

The chain links TRBV5-4 to TRBJ2-7; 13 bases match TRBD2. The V and J ends lost 2 bases and 9 bases, in that order; junction bases with no gene match: 2. Germline CDR1 reads SGHNT; CDR2 reads YYREEE (reference sequence). CDR3 size: 13 residues. CDR3 DNA sequence: TGTGCCAGCAGCTTAGGGACTAGCGGGGTGCAGTACGTC. Translating gives CASSLGTSGVQYV.

V gene TRBV19 combines with J gene TRBJ1-3; 8 bases fit TRBD1. The J segment lost 3 bases and the V segment lost 3 bases, leaving 4 bases of the junction unmatched. The length of the CDR3 is 15 residues. Germline V gives CDR1 LNHDA, CDR2 SQIVND (reference sequence). CDR3 loop: CASSIRTGRGNTIYF. In DNA, the CDR3 is TGTGCCAGTAGTATCCGGACAGGGCGTGGAAACACCATATATTTT.

The chain carries TRBV27 and TRBJ1-1; D is ambiguous. V was cut by 4 bases and J by 0 bases, with 9 bases left in between. CDR1 is MNHEY, CDR2 SMNVEV, per germline (reference sequence). The CDR3 runs to 14 residues. The CDR3 is CASSSPAMNTEAFF. CDR3 sequence (DNA): TGTGCCAGCAGTTCGCCGGCTATGAACACTGAAGCTTTCTTT.

This clonotype was recorded a few times. J is TRBJ2-6 and V is TRBV5-1; 7 bases fit TRBD1. The CDR3 covers 18 residues. The junction had 9 bases not matched to a gene; V was cut back by 3 bases and J by 0 bases. CDR1 and CDR2 (germline): SGHRS, YFSETQ. The CDR3 loop is CASSYRTGGFSGANVLTF. CDR3 coding DNA: TGCGCCAGCAGCTATAGGACAGGCGGATTCTCTGGGGCCAACGTCCTGACTTTC.

V usage is TRBV4-3 and J usage is TRBJ2-2, with 8 bases identical to TRBD2. CDR3 length equals 19 residues. Germline V gives CDR1 LGHNA, CDR2 YSLEER. The V and J ends lost 4 bases and 8 bases, in that order; junction bases with no gene match: 21. The CDR3 DNA reads TGCGCCAGCAGCCCGGGGCCGGGACTAGTGTCGGGAAGAGAAGGGGAGCTGTTTTTT. It translates to CASSPGPGLVSGREGELFF.

This clonotype was recorded many times. CDR3 DNA: TGTGCCAGCAGGCGGGTACCTACCACAGATACGCAGTATTTT. This codes for CASRRVPTTDTQYF. This chain uses TRBV7-9 with TRBJ2-3; D possibly corresponds to TRBD2 (5 bases). CDR3 length: 14 amino acids. The germline CDR1 and CDR2 sequences are SEHNR and FQNEAQ (reference sequence). V was clipped by 6 bases and J by 2 bases, with 12 bases between them. The entire variable domain, with the rest obtained from reference TRBV7-9 and TRBJ2-3, is as follows: DTGVSQNPRHKITKRGQNVTFRCDPISEHNRLYWYRQTLGQGPEFLTYFQNEAQLEKSRLLSDRFSAERPKGSFSTLEIQRTEQGDSAMYLCASRRVPTTDTQYFGPGTRLTVL.

This clonotype showed up just a few times. CDR3 amino acids: CSAKQGGPLHF. The CDR3 DNA sequence: TGCAGTGCGAAACAGGGAGGCCCCCTCCACTTT. V usage is TRBV20-1 and J usage is TRBJ1-6, with a weak D call TRBD1 (6 bases). This CDR3 spans 11 amino acids. V lost 6 bases and J lost 13, with 13 bases in between. CDR1 DFQATT and CDR2 SNEGSKA come from the germline V gene (reference sequence).

The genes are TRBV5-1 and TRBJ2-1; D is possibly TRBD1 (6 bases). V shed 7 bases and J shed 7 bases, with 24 bases lying between them. In germline, CDR1 is SGHRS, CDR2 YFSETQ. The CDR3 loop spans 16 amino acids. CDR3 nucleotide sequence: TGCGCCAGCCGCGTTTCCCCAGGGGATGCATTAAATGAGCAGTTCTTC. As protein: CASRVSPGDALNEQFF.

This clonotype was counted only a few times. The chain carries TRBV6-6 and TRBJ2-7; no definite D call. Germline V CDR1 and CDR2: MNHNY, SVGAGI (reference sequence). Trimming took 2 bases from V and 4 from J, leaving 9 bases between them. There are 13 residues in the CDR3. CDR3 protein: CASSYRNGYEQYV. CDR3 sequence (DNA): TGTGCCAGCAGTTACAGGAATGGGTACGAGCAGTACGTC.

The chain couples TRBV25-1 to TRBJ1-4, with D possibly TRBD1 on 5 matching bases. The CDR3 sequence is 14 residues long. Per the germline V gene, CDR1 is MGHDK and CDR2 is SYGVNS. Trimming shortened V by 4 bases and J by 10 bases, and 16 bases separated the two germline ends. CDR3 in amino acids: CASSAAGTHPKLFF. CDR3 in DNA: TGTGCCAGCAGTGCGGCAGGGACGCACCCAAAACTGTTTTTT.

In its sample, this clonotype was seen many times. CDR3 DNA sequence: TGCAGTGCTGGGACTAGCGGGGGGGCCGGGTATGAGCAGTTCTTC. As protein: CSAGTSGGAGYEQFF. V and J are TRBV20-1 and TRBJ2-1; TRBD2 matches at 16 bases. CDR3 length: 15 amino acids. Germline V gene lookup returns CDR1 DFQATT and CDR2 SNEGSKA (reference sequence). V was pared by 5 bases and J by 8 bases, with 6 bases of the junction left unmatched.

V usage is TRBV11-2 and J usage is TRBJ2-6; TRBD2 might be the D (6 bases). V was shortened by 4 bases and J by 3 bases, with 19 bases between the two germline ends. This CDR3 has 18 amino acids. Germline CDR1 is SGHAT and CDR2 is FQNNGV. CDR3 DNA: TGTGCCAGCAGCTCCCTCGGAGGCCTGGGGGGTGGGGCCAACGTCCTGACTTTC. This translates into CASSSLGGLGGGANVLTF.

The V and J genes are TRBV4-1 and TRBJ2-2; D may be TRBD1 or TRBD2 (5 bases each). The CDR3 spans 15 residues. Trimming removed 3 bases from V and 2 bases from J, with 10 bases in between. Germline V gene sequence: CDR1 MGHRA, CDR2 YSYEKL. CDR3 in DNA: TGCGCCAGCAGCCATGGGACGGCAAACACCGGGGAGCTGTTTTTT. It encodes CASSHGTANTGELFF.

This chain links TRBV12-3 or TRBV12-4 with TRBJ2-3; D perhaps matches TRBD1 (6 bases). The CDR3 has 14 residues. The germline V and J ends were trimmed by 5 bases and 3 bases, with 12 bases remaining between them. The CDR3, as DNA: TGTGCCAGCAGTCCTGCAGGGGTAACAGATACGCAGTATTTT. This codes for CASSPAGVTDTQYF.

This clonotype was recorded many times. CDR3 bases: TGTGCCAGCAGCTTAGTAGGGTCGGGGGTTTCTGGAAACACCATATATTTT. This codes for CASSLVGSGVSGNTIYF. The chain links TRBV7-2 to TRBJ1-3; tentatively, D is TRBD1 (5 bases). The CDR3 spans 17 residues. V dropped 1 base and J dropped 1 base, with 14 bases sitting between them. The germline gives CDR1 SGHTA, CDR2 FQGNSA.

This clonotype was found many times. The J gene is TRBJ2-2, the V gene TRBV10-3; 15 bases fit TRBD2. Trimming removed 10 bases from V and 4 bases from J; junction bases left unmatched: 13. This CDR3 contains 18 residues. The germline V gene encodes CDR1 ENHRY and CDR2 SYGVKD. Written as DNA, the CDR3 is TGTGCCACGACAAGGACTAGCGGGGGGGCCGGTAGCACCGGGGAGCTGTTTTTT. Protein: CATTRTSGGAGSTGELFF.

This clonotype was counted a few times. The V gene is TRBV5-6, the J gene TRBJ2-3; D may be TRBD1 (6 bases). This CDR3 is built from 16 residues. Looked up from germline, CDR1 is SGHDT and CDR2 is YYEEEE. V shed 4 bases and J shed 6 bases, with 21 bases lying between them. In DNA, the CDR3 is TGTGCCAGCAGCCAGAAGCCCCAGGGGAGTGAGGATACGCAGTATTTT. Residues: CASSQKPQGSEDTQYF.

The sample holds a few counts of this clonotype. The V call is TRBV7-6, the J call TRBJ2-7, with D tentatively TRBD2 (6 bases). Per germline, CDR1 SGHVS and CDR2 FNYEAQ. The V end was cut by 1 base, the J end by 3 bases, with 16 bases between. The CDR3 extends over 16 amino acids. This chain's CDR3 is CASSLGRPGLFYEQYV. The CDR3 nucleotides read TGTGCCAGCAGCTTAGGCCGACCGGGACTTTTCTACGAGCAGTACGTC.

Only a few counts were recorded for this clonotype. V is TRBV7-2 and J is TRBJ2-5, with D perhaps being TRBD1 or TRBD2 (5 bases each). CDR1 and CDR2 (germline): SGHTA, FQGNSA. V lost 5 bases and J lost 5, with 18 bases in between. The CDR3 runs 15 residues. DNA for the CDR3: TGTGCCAGCAGCCGACAGCGGATCCTCGGGGAGACCCAGTACTTC. It yields the protein CASSRQRILGETQYF. Complete variable domain (other parts from reference TRBV7-2 and TRBJ2-5): GAGVSQSPSNKVTEKGKDVELRCDPISGHTALYWYRQSLGQGLEFLIYFQGNSAPDKSGLPSDRFSAERTGGSVSTLTIQRTQQEDSAVYLCASSRQRILGETQYFGPGTRLLVL.

This clonotype appeared a few times. V and J are TRBV10-3 and TRBJ2-5, with 10 bases that match TRBD2. There are 18 residues in the CDR3. Germline CDR1 is ENHRY and CDR2 is SYGVKD. V trimming: 3 bases; J trimming: 5 bases; junction bases outside the gene matches: 15. The chain's CDR3 is CAISETAILAGSLETQYF. CDR3 DNA: TGTGCCATCAGTGAAACAGCAATACTAGCGGGGTCCCTCGAGACCCAGTACTTC.

The chain couples TRBV7-2 to TRBJ1-5; no definite D call. CDR1 and CDR2 from the germline V gene are SGHTA and FQGNSA. V was shortened by 6 bases and J by 3 bases, with 18 bases between the two germline ends. This CDR3 is 16 amino acids long. CDR3 coding DNA: TGTGCCAGCAGTTCCTCTCCTCACTTGTACAATCAGCCCCAGCATTTT. Protein: CASSSSPHLYNQPQHF.

This chain joins TRBV7-8 and TRBJ1-4; D is unresolved. Per germline, CDR1 SGHVS and CDR2 FQNEAQ. This CDR3 spans 16 amino acids. With 3 bases removed from V and 7 bases from J, the gap between germline ends came to 18 bases. The CDR3 coding sequence is TGTGCCAGCAGCTTGCCTGGGGTTCGGCGGGGTGAAAAACTGTTTTTT. Residues: CASSLPGVRRGEKLFF.

J is TRBJ2-7 and V is TRBV20-1; D is perhaps TRBD1 or TRBD2 (5 bases each). Trimming shortened V by 0 bases and J by 4 bases, and 7 bases separated the two germline ends. The germline gives CDR1 DFQATT, CDR2 SNEGSKA (reference sequence). The CDR3 sequence is 12 residues long. Here the CDR3 reads CSARDGGYEQYF. The CDR3 DNA reads as TGCAGTGCTAGAGATGGGGGATACGAGCAGTACTTC.

Written as DNA, the CDR3 is TGTGCCAGCAGGGCCCGGGGGGTCAACACAGATACGCAGTATTTT. It yields the protein CASRARGVNTDTQYF. The chain links TRBV12-3 or TRBV12-4 to TRBJ2-3; 7 positions match TRBD2. V shed 6 bases and J 2 bases; nucleotides not matched to a gene: 8. The CDR3 is made up of 15 amino acids.